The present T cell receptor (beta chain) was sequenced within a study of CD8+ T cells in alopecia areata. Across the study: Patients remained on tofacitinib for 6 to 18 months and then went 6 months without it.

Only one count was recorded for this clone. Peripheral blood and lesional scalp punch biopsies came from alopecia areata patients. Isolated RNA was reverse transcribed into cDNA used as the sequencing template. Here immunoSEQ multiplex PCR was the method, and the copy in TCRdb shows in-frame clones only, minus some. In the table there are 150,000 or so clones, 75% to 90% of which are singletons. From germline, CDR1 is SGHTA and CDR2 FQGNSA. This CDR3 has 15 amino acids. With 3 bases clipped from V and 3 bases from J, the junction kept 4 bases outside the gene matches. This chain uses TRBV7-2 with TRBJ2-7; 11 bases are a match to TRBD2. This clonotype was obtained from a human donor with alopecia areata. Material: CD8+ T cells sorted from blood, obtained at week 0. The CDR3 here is CASSFGLAGGYEQYF. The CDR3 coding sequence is TGTGCCAGCAGCTTTGGACTAGCGGGCGGCTACGAGCAGTACTTC.